Below, 3 T cell receptor beta chains from the same sample are listed, as sequenced in a study of T cell repertoires in cytomegalovirus infection. TCRdb independently ran MiXCR on the reads; one entry per CDR3 protein. The sample holds about 80,000 distinct CDR3 sequences, roughly 3.5% seen once. Source material: PBMCs. The receptors originated from a human donor in good health (CMV status not recorded). Some clones in this sample may be carry-over from other donors' samples.

The table lists this clonotype with many counts. J is TRBJ2-7 and V is TRBV4-3; TRBD1 aligns across 7 bases. The CDR3 runs to 15 residues. V lost 0 bases, J lost 4 bases, and 6 bases stayed unmatched. Germline V CDR1 and CDR2: LGHNA, YSLEER. The CDR3 nucleotides are TGCGCCAGCAGCCAAGAACAGGGGCCCTGGTACGAGCAGTACTTC. Translating gives CASSQEQGPWYEQYF.

This clonotype was counted at least ten times. This chain joins TRBV7-2 and TRBJ2-7; TRBD2 agrees at 9 bases. Germline CDR1 reads SGHTA; CDR2 reads FQGNSA. The CDR3 is 14 amino acids. Trimming cost V 5 bases and J 4 bases; bases outside gene matches: 6. CDR3 DNA: TGTGCCAGCAGCCCCGCGGGGGGGGGATACGAGCAGTACTTC. Encoded protein: CASSPAGGGYEQYF.

The table lists this clonotype with many counts. CDR3 in DNA: TGTGCCAGCAGCGCAAGGAGGGACAGTAGGACTGAAGCTTTCTTT. Amino acids: CASSARRDSRTEAFF. The chain has TRBV7-2 and TRBJ1-1; TRBD1 aligns across 7 bases. Germline V gives CDR1 SGHTA, CDR2 FQGNSA. The CDR3 runs 15 residues. J lost 5 bases, V lost 5 bases, and 11 bases had no gene match.